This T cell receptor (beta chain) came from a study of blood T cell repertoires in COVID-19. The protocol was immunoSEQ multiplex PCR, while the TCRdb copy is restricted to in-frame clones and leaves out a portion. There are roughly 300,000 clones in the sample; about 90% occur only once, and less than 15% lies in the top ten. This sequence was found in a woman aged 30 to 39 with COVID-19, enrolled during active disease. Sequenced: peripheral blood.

In DNA form, the CDR3 reads TGTGCCAGCAGCGCCGCTAGCGGGGGAATAAAAGAGACCCAGTACTTC. It codes for CASSAASGGIKETQYF. The V and J genes are TRBV9 and TRBJ2-5, with 10 bases aligning to TRBD2. CDR1 is SGDLS, CDR2 YYNGEE, per germline. After removal of 3 bases from V and 3 bases from J, the junction contained 8 bases not matched to a gene. This CDR3 is 16 amino acids long.